This T cell receptor (beta chain) was documented in a study of CD8 T cells in Susac syndrome. Notes on the study in general: The study admitted that it had a relatively small number of individuals in its TCR sequencing and HLA analysis.

When the RNA was reverse transcribed, random hexamers were used with an input of about 0.45 to 1 ug. The amplification used immunoSEQ multiplex PCR on TCR beta CDR3; it spanned 54 Vbeta and 13 Jbeta. TCRdb used MiXCR to reprocess the immunoSEQ multiplex PCR reads, holding one entry per CDR3 protein. Here the sample spans about 210,000 distinct CDR3 sequences, about 95% being singletons. The TEMRA cells underwent FACS enrichment, while the CD8+ and CD4+ T cells underwent negative isolation. CDR3 length: 14 amino acids. V was trimmed by 5 bases and J by 4 bases, leaving 11 bases between them. The germline CDR1 and CDR2 sequences are MNHEY and SMNVEV (reference sequence). As concerns this clonotype: Antigen unknown.

This clonotype was obtained from a human donor with multiple sclerosis. What was sequenced was CD4+ T cells from PBMCs. The genes are TRBV27 and TRBJ2-2, with D possibly matching TRBD1 (6 bases). Written as DNA, the CDR3 is TGTGCCAGCAGTCCATTCAGGGGCACCGGGGAGCTGTTTTTT. This sequence encodes CASSPFRGTGELFF.